Only a few counts were recorded for the clone carrying this TCR beta chain. Its antigen is still unknown. The sample originates from a study of T cell repertoires in cytomegalovirus infection. Looking at the study overall: A matching HLA type, together with CMV infection, was signaled by public TCR beta signatures.

TCRdb fed the reads into MiXCR, producing one record per CDR3 protein. This repertoire shows 900,000 to 950,000 distinct CDR3 sequences, roughly 30% found once; its top ten account for around 15%. CDR3 length equals 17 residues. Trimming at V came to 3 bases and at J to 6 bases, leaving 14 bases not matched to a gene. Germline V CDR1 and CDR2: MNHNS, SASEGT. This chain joins TRBV6-1 and TRBJ2-3, with TRBD2 matching 8 bases. The receptor was derived from a human donor in good health (CMV status not recorded). Some clones in this sample may be carry-over from other donors' samples. The specimen was cultured CD8+ T cells from PBMCs, collected from culture after CMV antigen stimulation. CDR3 loop: CASSDLPAGARRDTQYF. In DNA, the CDR3 is TGTGCCAGCAGTGACCTTCCAGCGGGGGCCCGAAGGGATACGCAGTATTTT.